The rows below give T cell receptor beta chains drawn from one sample of a study of vaccination and CD4 T cells after COVID-19. TCRdb re-derived calls from the PCR reads in MiXCR, one entry per CDR3 protein. The sample contains over 10,000 distinct CDR3 sequences, more than 45% of which appear only once. The antigens for these receptors are not known. The material sequenced was CD4+ T cells from blood, cultured in vitro. The receptors shown here come from a human donor who had recovered from COVID-19. CDR3s include the opening cysteine and the closing phenylalanine or tryptophan. D genes are given only for firm matches. Expanded clones are given a class, and other clones once, few, many or no size at all.

j_call: TRBJ1-5; v_call: TRBV20-1; clone_size: medium-sized; cdr3_length: 15; d_call: TRBD1; cdr3_aa: CSAQISGTEAGTQHF; cdr3_nt: TGCAGTGCGCAAATATCCGGGACAGAGGCAGGGACCCAGCATTTT
j_call: TRBJ2-5; v_call: TRBV5-3; clone_size: few; cdr3_length: 15; d_call: .; cdr3_aa: CASSLQRIPQETQYF; cdr3_nt: TGTGCCAGCAGCTTGCAGCGTATTCCGCAAGAGACCCAGTACTTC
j_call: TRBJ2-1; v_call: TRBV19; clone_size: large; cdr3_length: 11; d_call: .; cdr3_aa: CASQGWDKRFF; cdr3_nt: TGTGCCAGTCAGGGTTGGGATAAACGGTTCTTC
j_call: TRBJ1-5; v_call: TRBV20-1; clone_size: hyperexpanded; cdr3_length: 15; d_call: .; cdr3_aa: CSAGEQRGGNQPQHF; cdr3_nt: TGCAGTGCTGGGGAACAGAGGGGTGGCAATCAGCCCCAGCATTTT
j_call: TRBJ2-7; v_call: TRBV28; clone_size: .; cdr3_length: 13; d_call: .; cdr3_aa: CASRQGGPYEQYF; cdr3_nt: TGTGCCAGCAGACAGGGAGGGCCCTACGAGCAGTACTTC
j_call: TRBJ1-2; v_call: TRBV6-1; clone_size: few; cdr3_length: 15; d_call: TRBD1; cdr3_aa: CASSRQGSPPGGYTF; cdr3_nt: TGTGCCAGCAGTCGACAGGGTAGCCCCCCGGGGGGCTACACCTTC
j_call: TRBJ1-5; v_call: TRBV5-1; clone_size: .; cdr3_length: 13; d_call: .; cdr3_aa: CASSSEGNQPQHF; cdr3_nt: TGCGCCAGCAGCTCAGAGGGGAATCAGCCCCAGCATTTT
j_call: TRBJ1-1; v_call: TRBV6-2/TRBV6-3; clone_size: .; cdr3_length: 11; d_call: .; cdr3_aa: CASALYTEAFF; cdr3_nt: TGTGCCAGCGCACTTTACACTGAAGCTTTCTTT
j_call: TRBJ1-5; v_call: TRBV6-1; clone_size: .; cdr3_length: 14; d_call: TRBD1; cdr3_aa: CASTTGGNNQPQHF; cdr3_nt: TGTGCCAGCACGACAGGGGGCAACAATCAGCCCCAGCATTTT
j_call: TRBJ2-7; v_call: TRBV7-9; clone_size: few; cdr3_length: 12; d_call: .; cdr3_aa: CASSPLIHEQYF; cdr3_nt: TGTGCCAGCAGCCCTCTAATCCACGAGCAGTACTTC
j_call: TRBJ2-2; v_call: TRBV7-9; clone_size: few; cdr3_length: 14; d_call: .; cdr3_aa: CASSLVTVAGELFF; cdr3_nt: TGTGCCAGCAGCTTAGTAACTGTCGCCGGGGAGCTGTTTTTT